Reported below is one T cell receptor (beta chain). No antigen is known for it. Investigators reverse transcribed all isolated RNA, so they sequenced expressed TCRB transcripts. Clones were read by immunoSEQ multiplex PCR, and TCRdb kept only the in-frame ones, dropping some. The sample has nearly 700,000 clones; under 15% are singletons. This CDR3 has 12 amino acids. Germline values: CDR1 LNHDA, CDR2 SQIVND (reference sequence). Trimming shortened V by 7 bases and J by 6 bases, and 12 bases separated the two germline ends. The sample originates from a study of beta chain features in type 1 diabetes. Findings and caveats of the study: In all four CD4+ subsets, TCRB CDR3 length was significantly, moderately reduced in type 1 diabetes. Naive, central memory and Treg TCRB repertoires appeared more alike in patients than in healthy donors. Although PCR might favor shorter templates, it would do so equally in patients and controls. More deletions and fewer insertions at VDJ junctions were seen in type 1 diabetes patients.

This chain joins TRBV19 and TRBJ1-2; D not certain. The origin of this receptor is a young man with type 1 diabetes. Sequenced input: naive CD4+ T cells from blood. CDR3: CASKRREDGYTF. Written as DNA, the CDR3 is TGTGCCAGTAAACGCCGGGAAGATGGCTACACCTTC.